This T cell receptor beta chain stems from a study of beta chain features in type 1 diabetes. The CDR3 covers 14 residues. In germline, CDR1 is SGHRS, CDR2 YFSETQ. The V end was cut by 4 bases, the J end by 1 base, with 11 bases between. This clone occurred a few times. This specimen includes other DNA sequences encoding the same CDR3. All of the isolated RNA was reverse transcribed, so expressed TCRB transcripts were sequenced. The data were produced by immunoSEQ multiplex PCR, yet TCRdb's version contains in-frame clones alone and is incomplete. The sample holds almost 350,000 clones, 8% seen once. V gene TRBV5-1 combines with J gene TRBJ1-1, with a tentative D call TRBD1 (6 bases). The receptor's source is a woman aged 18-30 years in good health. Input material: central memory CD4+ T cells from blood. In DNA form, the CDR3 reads TGCGCCAGCAGCCTGGGACACCCGAACACTGAAGCTTTCTTT. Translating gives CASSLGHPNTEAFF.